This T cell receptor beta chain is from a study of shared clonotypes between healthy human individuals. Deletions cut 6 bases from V and 5 bases from J, with 8 bases between. Germline V gene lookup returns CDR1 MNHEY and CDR2 SMNVEV (reference sequence). This CDR3 region has 11 residues. As for this clone: What it binds is not known. This specimen includes other DNA sequences encoding the same CDR3.

Genomic DNA belonging to each subset was distributed in equal measure over several immunoSEQ plates. Profiled with immunoSEQ multiplex PCR; TCRdb holds only in-frame clones, not every one. Counted here are roughly 2.1 million clones, 93% occurring once; the ten biggest clones make up roughly 1.8%. Study-level results: Having only a few donors restricted how much genetic and exposure-history diversity was captured.

Positive CCR7 selection of CD45RO-negative cells yielded the naive CD8 cells, and terminally differentiated effector memory CD45RA+ cells were excluded. Donation came from healthy HIV-negative adults that had no recent acute infections or vaccinations. The chain carries TRBV27 and TRBJ2-7, with a tentative D call TRBD2 (6 bases). Material for sequencing was naive CD8+ T cells from PBMCs. The receptor's source is a man aged 18 to 30 in good health. Some clones in this sample may be carry-over from other donors' samples. CDR3 nucleotides: TGTGCCAGCAGCTCGGGGGACGAGCAGTACTTC. Translated: CASSSGDEQYF.